Below, 3 T cell receptor beta chains from the same sample are listed, as sequenced in a study of blood T cell repertoires in COVID-19. This table comes from immunoSEQ multiplex PCR, and its TCRdb copy is limited to in-frame clones, with some not included. The sample lists 130,000 to 150,000 clones; approximately 83% were seen once. The sample taken for sequencing was PBMCs or T cells enriched from blood (not recorded which). The receptors derive from a man aged 45-65 years who had recovered from COVID-19.

The V gene is TRBV7-9, the J gene TRBJ1-5, with unresolved D. V was cut by 8 bases and J by 4 bases, with 9 bases left in between. The length of the CDR3 is 12 residues. The germline gives CDR1 SEHNR, CDR2 FQNEAQ (reference sequence). The CDR3 bases are TGTGCCAGCCAAAGGGAGAATCAGCCCCAGCATTTT. Amino acids: CASQRENQPQHF. Full variable domain (outside the CDR3, taken from reference TRBV7-9 and TRBJ1-5): DTGVSQNPRHKITKRGQNVTFRCDPISEHNRLYWYRQTLGQGPEFLTYFQNEAQLEKSRLLSDRFSAERPKGSFSTLEIQRTEQGDSAMYLCASQRENQPQHFGDGTRLSIL.

The chain combines TRBV3-1 (or the pseudogene TRBV3-2) with TRBJ1-1, with D possibly matching TRBD1 (5 bases). The germline V gene encodes CDR1 LGHDT and CDR2 YNNKEL (reference sequence). The CDR3 covers 14 residues. V lost 5 bases to trimming and J lost 0 bases, with 10 bases between them. The CDR3 DNA is TGTGCCAGCAGCTCTAGGGGCCTGAACACTGAAGCTTTCTTT. Translated: CASSSRGLNTEAFF.

The chain recombines TRBV9 with TRBJ2-1; the match to TRBD1 covers 11 bases. The trim removed 5 bases at V and 4 bases at J, leaving 5 bases unmatched. CDR3 size: 15 residues. The germline V gene has CDR1 SGDLS and CDR2 YYNGEE. The CDR3 nucleotides are TGTGCCAGCAGACGAGGGACAGGGGGATACAATGAGCAGTTCTTC. Amino acids: CASRRGTGGYNEQFF.